The 15 T cell receptor beta chains below were found in one sample sequenced in a study of blood T cell repertoires in COVID-19. The method was immunoSEQ multiplex PCR; TCRdb's version includes in-frame clones alone and lacks a portion of them. The sample gives more than 55,000 clones, roughly 88% of which show up once; 5% to 7% is in the top ten. The sequenced sample consisted of peripheral blood. These receptors were obtained from a woman between 65 and 79 years old with acute or convalescent COVID-19.

The chain is built from TRBV5-6 and TRBJ2-3; D call uncertain. The CDR3 sequence is 17 residues long. Germline CDR1 is SGHDT and CDR2 is YYEEEE. Trimming removed 4 bases from V and 0 bases from J, with 18 bases in between. CDR3 sequence reads: CASSPRPLFSSTDTQYF. The CDR3, as DNA: TGTGCCAGCAGCCCGCGCCCCTTGTTTAGTAGCACAGATACGCAGTATTTT.

The chain recombines TRBV21-1 with TRBJ1-1; the table's D call, TRBD1, has no DNA check behind it. TRBV21-1 is a documented pseudogene. The CDR3 has 13 residues. Here the CDR3 reads CASIPGQVTEAFF. The CDR3 region has the DNA TGTGCCAGCATCCCGGGACAAGTCACTGAAGCTTTCTTT.

The chain recombines TRBV5-1 with TRBJ1-6; 7 positions match TRBD1. The CDR3 is 14 residues long. V lost 2 bases to trimming and J lost 11 bases; unmatched junction nucleotides: 7. The germline CDR1 and CDR2 sequences are SGHRS and YFSETQ. CDR3 residues: CASSFTGDSAPLHF. Written as DNA, the CDR3 is TGCGCCAGCAGCTTCACAGGGGATTCTGCACCCCTCCACTTT.

J is TRBJ1-1 and V is TRBV6-5; D gene uncertain. V gave up 7 bases and J gave up 6 bases, with 15 bases separating them. This CDR3 comprises 13 residues. Looked up from germline, CDR1 is MNHEY and CDR2 is SVGAGI. CDR3 in amino acids: CASTYTNPPEAFF. CDR3 nucleotides: TGTGCCAGCACTTATACTAACCCCCCTGAAGCTTTCTTT.

The chain combines TRBV6-2 or TRBV6-3 with TRBJ2-7; D might be TRBD2 (6 bases). Germline CDR1 is MNHEY and CDR2 is SVGEGT. Trimming removed 7 bases from V and 8 bases from J, with 18 bases in between. The CDR3 spans 13 residues. The CDR3 sequence: CASTPPGTHQQYF. CDR3 coding DNA: TGTGCCAGCACCCCGCCCGGGACTCACCAGCAGTACTTC.

This clone occurred once. The V call is TRBV5-1, the J call TRBJ1-4; D is undetermined. Germline V gives CDR1 SGHRS, CDR2 YFSETQ. This CDR3 spans 14 amino acids. The V end was cut by 5 bases, the J end by 5 bases, with 13 bases between. CDR3 in amino acids: CASSPGTGNEKLFF. The CDR3 nucleotides are TGCGCCAGCAGTCCAGGAACGGGGAATGAAAAACTGTTTTTT.

The chain combines TRBV15 with TRBJ1-2; 9 bases fit TRBD1. Per germline, CDR1 LNHNV and CDR2 YYDKDF (reference sequence). V trimming: 1 base; J trimming: 3 bases; junction bases outside the gene matches: 6. This CDR3 has 16 residues. The CDR3 loop reads CATSRGGQGGDYGYTF. The CDR3 DNA sequence: TGTGCCACCAGCAGAGGGGGACAGGGAGGAGACTATGGCTACACCTTC. The whole variable domain, remainder taken from reference TRBV15 and TRBJ1-2, is DAMVIQNPRYQVTQFGKPVTLSCSQTLNHNVMYWYQQKSSQAPKLLFHYYDKDFNNEADTPDNFQSRRPNTSFCFLDIRSPGLGDTAMYLCATSRGGQGGDYGYTFGSGTRLTVV.

This clone was detected only a few times. The rearrangement joins TRBV10-3 to TRBJ2-3; 9 nucleotides align to TRBD2. Unmatched junction bases numbered 3, after V lost 10 bases and J lost 1 base. Germline CDR1 is ENHRY and CDR2 is SYGVKD. This CDR3 comprises 13 residues. CDR3 in DNA: TGTGCCACCCAGCGGGAGGGCACAGATACGCAGTATTTT. It translates to CATQREGTDTQYF.

The V call is TRBV15, the J call TRBJ1-1; no clear D gene. CDR1 and CDR2 from the germline V gene are LNHNV and YYDKDF (reference sequence). The CDR3 is 14 amino acids. V lost 2 bases and J lost 0, with 7 bases in between. CDR3 sequence: CATSRSQMNTEAFF. The CDR3, as DNA: TGTGCCACCAGCAGATCTCAGATGAACACTGAAGCTTTCTTT.

The rearrangement joins TRBV14 to TRBJ2-1; 8 bases fit TRBD2. CDR1 SGHDN and CDR2 FVKESK come from the germline V gene. V lost 4 bases and J lost 12; bases outside the gene matches: 14. The CDR3 runs to 15 residues. CDR3 in amino acids: CASSLFGAGGQRQFF. The CDR3 DNA reads TGTGCCAGCAGCCTCTTTGGGGCGGGAGGCCAGAGGCAGTTCTTC.

The V call is TRBV9, the J call TRBJ1-2; D gene ambiguous. The CDR3 runs 12 residues. Trimming took 7 bases from V and 2 from J, leaving 9 bases between them. The germline CDR1 and CDR2 sequences are SGDLS and YYNGEE. The CDR3 sequence: CASGSGNYGYTF. The CDR3 bases are TGTGCCAGCGGCTCCGGGAACTATGGCTACACCTTC. Variable domain in full (rest from reference TRBV9 and TRBJ1-2): DSGVTQTPKHLITATGQRVTLRCSPRSGDLSVYWYQQSLDQGLQFLIQYYNGEERAKGNILERFSAQQFPDLHSELNLSSLELGDSALYFCASGSGNYGYTFGSGTRLTVV.

This clone appeared once. The chain combines TRBV28 with TRBJ2-5, with TRBD1 matching 10 bases. The CDR3 spans 14 residues. Per germline, CDR1 MDHEN and CDR2 SYDVKM. With V trimmed by 5 bases and J by 7 bases, 7 bases remained unmatched. Here the CDR3 DNA reads TGTGCCAGCAGTGACTCCGGGACAGGGGTGACCCAGTACTTC. Amino acid sequence: CASSDSGTGVTQYF.

The CDR3 region is CASSRTQGLNTEAFF. CDR3 bases: TGTGCCAGCAGCCGCACACAGGGATTGAACACTGAAGCTTTCTTT. The chain joins TRBV4-2 to TRBJ1-1, with D perhaps TRBD1 (6 bases). Germline CDR1 and CDR2: LGHNA and YNFKEQ. The V end was cut by 4 bases, the J end by 0 bases, with 12 bases between. This CDR3 spans 15 amino acids.

This chain uses TRBV2 with TRBJ2-5, with TRBD2 matching over 10 bases. The length of the CDR3 is 15 residues. In germline, CDR1 is SNHLY, CDR2 FYNNEI. The V segment lost 3 bases and the J segment 11 bases; nucleotides outside the gene matches: 12. In DNA form, the CDR3 reads TGTGCCAGCAGTGATGTGGTACAGCGGGGGGGATCTCAGTACTTC. It encodes CASSDVVQRGGSQYF.

This rearrangement joins TRBV11-2 to TRBJ1-1; D perhaps matches TRBD1 (6 bases). CDR3 size: 14 residues. V shed 5 bases and J shed 4 bases, with 14 bases lying between them. Germline CDR1 SGHAT, CDR2 FQNNGV. The CDR3 region is CASSPKGVITEAFF. CDR3 coding DNA: TGTGCCAGCAGCCCAAAGGGGGTGATCACTGAAGCTTTCTTT.